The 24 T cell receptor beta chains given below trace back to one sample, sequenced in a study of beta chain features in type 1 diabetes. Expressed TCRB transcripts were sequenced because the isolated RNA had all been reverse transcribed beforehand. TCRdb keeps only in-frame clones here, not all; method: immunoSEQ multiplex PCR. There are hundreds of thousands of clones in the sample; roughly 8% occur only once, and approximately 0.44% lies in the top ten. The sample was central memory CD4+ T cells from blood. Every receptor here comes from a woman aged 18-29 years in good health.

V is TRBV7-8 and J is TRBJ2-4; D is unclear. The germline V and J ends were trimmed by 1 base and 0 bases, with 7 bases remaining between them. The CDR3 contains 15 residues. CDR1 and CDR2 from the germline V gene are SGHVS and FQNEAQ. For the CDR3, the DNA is TGTGCCAGCAGCTTAGGTCCGGTAGCCAAAAACATTCAGTACTTC. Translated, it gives CASSLGPVAKNIQYF.

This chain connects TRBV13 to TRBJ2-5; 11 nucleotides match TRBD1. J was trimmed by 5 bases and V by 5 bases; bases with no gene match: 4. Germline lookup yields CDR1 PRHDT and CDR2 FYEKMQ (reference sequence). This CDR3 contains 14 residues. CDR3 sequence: CASSRTGGGETQYF. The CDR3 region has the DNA TGTGCCAGCAGCCGGACAGGGGGCGGGGAGACCCAGTACTTC. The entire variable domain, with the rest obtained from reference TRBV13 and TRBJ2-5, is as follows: AAGVIQSPRHLIKEKRETATLKCYPIPRHDTVYWYQQGPGQDPQFLISFYEKMQSDKGSIPDRFSAQQFSDYHSELNMSSLELGDSALYFCASSRTGGGETQYFGPGTRLLVL.

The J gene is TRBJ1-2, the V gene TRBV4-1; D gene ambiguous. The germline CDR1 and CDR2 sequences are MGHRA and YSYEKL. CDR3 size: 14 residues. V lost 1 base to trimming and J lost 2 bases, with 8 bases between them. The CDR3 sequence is CASSQGLINYGYTF. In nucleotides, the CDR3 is TGCGCCAGCAGCCAAGGACTGATAAACTATGGCTACACCTTC.

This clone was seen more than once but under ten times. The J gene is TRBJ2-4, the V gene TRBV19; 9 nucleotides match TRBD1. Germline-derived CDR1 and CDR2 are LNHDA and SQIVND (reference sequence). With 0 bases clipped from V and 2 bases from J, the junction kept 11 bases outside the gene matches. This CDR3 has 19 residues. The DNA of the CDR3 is TGTGCCAGTAGTATAGAGATACAGGGGGCGCCGGGGACCAAAAACATTCAGTACTTC. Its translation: CASSIEIQGAPGTKNIQYF.

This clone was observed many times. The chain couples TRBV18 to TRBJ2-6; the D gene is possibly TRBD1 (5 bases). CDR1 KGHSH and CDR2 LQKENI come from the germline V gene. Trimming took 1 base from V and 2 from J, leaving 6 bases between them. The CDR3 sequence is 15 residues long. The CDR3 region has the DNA TGTGCCAGCTCACCACAGGGGACTGGGGCCAACGTCCTGACTTTC. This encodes CASSPQGTGANVLTF.

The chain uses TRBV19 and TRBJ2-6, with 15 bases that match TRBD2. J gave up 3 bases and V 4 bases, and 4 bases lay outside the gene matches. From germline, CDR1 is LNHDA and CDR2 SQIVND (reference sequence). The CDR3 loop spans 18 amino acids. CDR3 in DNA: TGTGCCAGTAGTACGGGACTAGCGGGAGGCCTTGGGGCCAACGTCCTGACTTTC. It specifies CASSTGLAGGLGANVLTF.

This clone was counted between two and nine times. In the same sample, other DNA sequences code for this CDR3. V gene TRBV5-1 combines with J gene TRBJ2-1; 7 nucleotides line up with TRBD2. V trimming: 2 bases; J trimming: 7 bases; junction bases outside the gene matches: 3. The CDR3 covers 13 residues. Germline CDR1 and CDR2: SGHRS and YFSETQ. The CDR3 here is CASSFARGNEQFF. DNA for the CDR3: TGCGCCAGCAGCTTTGCGCGGGGGAATGAGCAGTTCTTC.

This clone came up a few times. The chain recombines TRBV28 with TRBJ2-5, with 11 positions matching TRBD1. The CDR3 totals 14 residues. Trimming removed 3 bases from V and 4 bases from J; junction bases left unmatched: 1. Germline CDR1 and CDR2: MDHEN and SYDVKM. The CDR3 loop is CASSFGQGAETQYF. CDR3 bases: TGTGCCAGCAGTTTCGGACAGGGGGCAGAGACCCAGTACTTC.

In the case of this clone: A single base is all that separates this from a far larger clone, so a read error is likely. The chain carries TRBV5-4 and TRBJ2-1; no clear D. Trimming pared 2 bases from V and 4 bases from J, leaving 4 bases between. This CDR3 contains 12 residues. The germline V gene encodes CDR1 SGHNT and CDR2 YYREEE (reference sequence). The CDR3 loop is CASSLQYNEQFF. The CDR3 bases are TGTGCCAGCAGCTTACAATACAATGAGCAGTTCTTC.

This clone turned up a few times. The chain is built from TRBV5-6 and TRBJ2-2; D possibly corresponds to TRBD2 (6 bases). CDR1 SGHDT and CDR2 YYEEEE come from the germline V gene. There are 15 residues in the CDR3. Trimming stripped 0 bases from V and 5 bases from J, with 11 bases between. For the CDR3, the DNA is TGTGCCAGCAGCTTGGTTGCCGGGAGTACCGGGGAGCTGTTTTTT. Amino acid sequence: CASSLVAGSTGELFF. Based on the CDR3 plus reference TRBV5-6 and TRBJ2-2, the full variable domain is DAGVTQSPTHLIKTRGQQVTLRCSPKSGHDTVSWYQQALGQGPQFIFQYYEEEERQRGNFPDRFSGHQFPNYSSELNVNALLLGDSALYLCASSLVAGSTGELFFGEGSRLTVL.

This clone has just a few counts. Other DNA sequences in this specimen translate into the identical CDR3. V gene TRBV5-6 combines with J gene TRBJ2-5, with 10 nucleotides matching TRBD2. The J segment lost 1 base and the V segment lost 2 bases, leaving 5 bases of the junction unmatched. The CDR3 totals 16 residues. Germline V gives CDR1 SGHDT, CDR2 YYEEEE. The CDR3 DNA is TGTGCCAGCAGCTTATGGACTAGCGGTAGCCAAGAGACCCAGTACTTC. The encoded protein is CASSLWTSGSQETQYF.

CDR3 coding DNA: TGTGCCAGCAGTTTAGTAGGACAGGGACGTGGCAAAAACATTCAGTACTTC. It codes for CASSLVGQGRGKNIQYF. V gene TRBV28 combines with J gene TRBJ2-4; 8 nucleotides match TRBD1. Trimming cost V 2 bases and J 3 bases; bases outside gene matches: 9. The CDR3 length is 17 residues. Germline V gene data show CDR1 as MDHEN and CDR2 as SYDVKM.

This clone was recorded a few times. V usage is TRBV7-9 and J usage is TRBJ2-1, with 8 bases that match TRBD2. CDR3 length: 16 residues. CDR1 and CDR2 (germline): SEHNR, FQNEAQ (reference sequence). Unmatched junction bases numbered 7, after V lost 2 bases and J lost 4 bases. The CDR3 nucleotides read TGTGCCAGCAGCTTATCCGCGGGAGGAAGATACAATGAGCAGTTCTTC. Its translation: CASSLSAGGRYNEQFF.

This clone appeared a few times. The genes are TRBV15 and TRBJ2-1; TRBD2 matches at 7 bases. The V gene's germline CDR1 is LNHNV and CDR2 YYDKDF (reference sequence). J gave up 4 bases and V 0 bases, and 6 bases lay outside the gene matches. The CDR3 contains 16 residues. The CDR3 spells CATSREGTTRYNEQFF. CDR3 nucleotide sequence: TGTGCCACCAGCAGAGAAGGGACTACCCGGTACAATGAGCAGTTCTTC.

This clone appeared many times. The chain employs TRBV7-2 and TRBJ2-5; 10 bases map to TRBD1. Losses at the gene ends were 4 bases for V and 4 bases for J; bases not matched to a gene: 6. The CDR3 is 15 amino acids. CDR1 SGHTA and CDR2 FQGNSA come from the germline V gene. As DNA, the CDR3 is TGTGCCAGCAGCTCTAGGACAGGGGGTCCAGAGACCCAGTACTTC. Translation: CASSSRTGGPETQYF.

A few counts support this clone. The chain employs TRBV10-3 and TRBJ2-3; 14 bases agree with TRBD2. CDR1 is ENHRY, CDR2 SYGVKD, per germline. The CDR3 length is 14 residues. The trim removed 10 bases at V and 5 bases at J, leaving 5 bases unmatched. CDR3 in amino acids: CATWGTSGGDTQYF. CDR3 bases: TGTGCCACCTGGGGGACTAGCGGGGGAGATACGCAGTATTTT.

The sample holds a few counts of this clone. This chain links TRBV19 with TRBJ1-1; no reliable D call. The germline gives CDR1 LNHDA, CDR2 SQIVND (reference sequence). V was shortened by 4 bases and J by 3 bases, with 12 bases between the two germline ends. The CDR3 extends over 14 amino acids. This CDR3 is CASSTSGGYTEAFF. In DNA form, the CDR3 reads TGTGCCAGTAGTACATCAGGAGGTTACACTGAAGCTTTCTTT.

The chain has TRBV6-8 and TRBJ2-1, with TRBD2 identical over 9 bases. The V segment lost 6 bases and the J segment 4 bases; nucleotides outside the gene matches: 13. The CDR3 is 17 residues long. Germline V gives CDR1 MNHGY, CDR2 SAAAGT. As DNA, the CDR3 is TGTGCCAGCAGGCCCCCAAAGCTAGCGGGAAAGTACAATGAGCAGTTCTTC. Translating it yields CASRPPKLAGKYNEQFF.

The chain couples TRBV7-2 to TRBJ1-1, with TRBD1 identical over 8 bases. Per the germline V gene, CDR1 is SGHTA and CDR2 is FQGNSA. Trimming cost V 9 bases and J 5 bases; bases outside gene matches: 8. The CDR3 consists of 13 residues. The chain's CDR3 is CASNGQGGTEAFF. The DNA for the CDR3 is TGTGCCAGTAACGGACAGGGCGGTACTGAAGCTTTCTTT.

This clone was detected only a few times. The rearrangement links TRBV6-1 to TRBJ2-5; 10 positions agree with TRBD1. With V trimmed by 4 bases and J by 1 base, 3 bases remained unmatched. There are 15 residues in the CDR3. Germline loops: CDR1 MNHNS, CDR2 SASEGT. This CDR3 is CASSGGQGTQETQYF. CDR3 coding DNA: TGTGCCAGCAGTGGGGGACAGGGGACCCAAGAGACCCAGTACTTC.

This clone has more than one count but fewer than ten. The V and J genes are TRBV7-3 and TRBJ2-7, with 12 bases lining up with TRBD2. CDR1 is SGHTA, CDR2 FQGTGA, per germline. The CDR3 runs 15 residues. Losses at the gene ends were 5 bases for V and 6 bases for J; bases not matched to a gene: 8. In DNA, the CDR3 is TGTGCCAGCAGCCCTACTAGCGGGAGGTTGGGCGAGCAGTACTTC. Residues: CASSPTSGRLGEQYF. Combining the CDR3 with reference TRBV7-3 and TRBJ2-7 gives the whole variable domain GAGVSQTPSNKVTEKGKYVELRCDPISGHTALYWYRQSLGQGPEFLIYFQGTGAADDSGLPNDRFFAVRPEGSVSTLKIQRTERGDSAVYLCASSPTSGRLGEQYFGPGTRLTVT.

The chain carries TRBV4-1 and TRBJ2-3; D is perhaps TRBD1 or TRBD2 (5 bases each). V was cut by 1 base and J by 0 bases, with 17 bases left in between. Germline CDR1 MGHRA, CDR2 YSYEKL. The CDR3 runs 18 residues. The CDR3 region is CASSQAWDGDTSTDTQYF. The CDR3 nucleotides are TGCGCCAGCAGCCAAGCTTGGGACGGTGACACTAGCACAGATACGCAGTATTTT.

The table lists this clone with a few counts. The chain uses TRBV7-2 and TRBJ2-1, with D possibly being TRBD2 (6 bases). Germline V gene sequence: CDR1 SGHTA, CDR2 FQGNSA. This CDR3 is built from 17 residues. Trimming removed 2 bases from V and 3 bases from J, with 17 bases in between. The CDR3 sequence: CASSLFGGAAIYNEQFF. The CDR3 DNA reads TGTGCCAGCAGCTTATTCGGCGGGGCAGCAATCTACAATGAGCAGTTCTTC.

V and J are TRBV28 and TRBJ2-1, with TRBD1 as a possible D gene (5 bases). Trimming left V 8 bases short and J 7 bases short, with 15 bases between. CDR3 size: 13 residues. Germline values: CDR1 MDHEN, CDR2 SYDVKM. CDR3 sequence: CASARGAWNEQFF. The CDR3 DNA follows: TGTGCCAGCGCTAGGGGCGCTTGGAATGAGCAGTTCTTC. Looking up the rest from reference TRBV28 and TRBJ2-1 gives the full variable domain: DVKVTQSSRYLVKRTGEKVFLECVQDMDHENMFWYRQDPGLGLRLIYFSYDVKMKEKGDIPEGYSVSREKKERFSLILESASTNQTSMYLCASARGAWNEQFFGPGTRLTVL.